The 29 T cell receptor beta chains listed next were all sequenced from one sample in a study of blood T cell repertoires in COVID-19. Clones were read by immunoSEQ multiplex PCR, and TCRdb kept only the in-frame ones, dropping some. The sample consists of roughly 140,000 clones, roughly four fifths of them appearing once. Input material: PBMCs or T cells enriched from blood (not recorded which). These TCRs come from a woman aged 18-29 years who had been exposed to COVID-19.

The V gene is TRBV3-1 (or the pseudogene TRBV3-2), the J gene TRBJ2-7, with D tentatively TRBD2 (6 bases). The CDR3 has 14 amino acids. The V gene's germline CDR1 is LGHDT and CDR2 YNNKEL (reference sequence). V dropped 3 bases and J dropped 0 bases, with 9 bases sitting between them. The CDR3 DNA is TGTGCCAGCAGCCAGGGACTTTACTCCTACGAGCAGTACTTC. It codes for CASSQGLYSYEQYF.

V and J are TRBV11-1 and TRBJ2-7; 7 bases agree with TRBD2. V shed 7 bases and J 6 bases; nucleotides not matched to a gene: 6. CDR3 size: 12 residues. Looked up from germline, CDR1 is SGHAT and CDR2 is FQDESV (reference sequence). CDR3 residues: CASTIAGREQYF. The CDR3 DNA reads TGTGCCAGCACCATAGCGGGCCGCGAGCAGTACTTC.

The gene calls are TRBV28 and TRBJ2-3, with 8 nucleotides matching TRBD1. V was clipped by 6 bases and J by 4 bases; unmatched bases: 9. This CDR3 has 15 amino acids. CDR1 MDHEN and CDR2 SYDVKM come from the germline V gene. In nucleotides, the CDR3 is TGTGCCAGCAGCCGACCCGGGACAGGTCCAGATACGCAGTATTTT. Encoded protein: CASSRPGTGPDTQYF. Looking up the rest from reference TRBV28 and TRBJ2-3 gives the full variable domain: DVKVTQSSRYLVKRTGEKVFLECVQDMDHENMFWYRQDPGLGLRLIYFSYDVKMKEKGDIPEGYSVSREKKERFSLILESASTNQTSMYLCASSRPGTGPDTQYFGPGTRLTVL.

CDR3 nucleotides: TGTGCCAGCAGTTTGAATATAGTCTCCGAGCAGTACTTC. Translation gives CASSLNIVSEQYF. The gene calls are TRBV28 and TRBJ2-7, with D unclear. The V gene's germline CDR1 is MDHEN and CDR2 SYDVKM. The CDR3 is 13 residues long. V gave up 3 bases and J gave up 6 bases, with 12 bases separating them. The full variable domain, completed using reference TRBV28 and TRBJ2-7, is DVKVTQSSRYLVKRTGEKVFLECVQDMDHENMFWYRQDPGLGLRLIYFSYDVKMKEKGDIPEGYSVSREKKERFSLILESASTNQTSMYLCASSLNIVSEQYFGPGTRLTVT.

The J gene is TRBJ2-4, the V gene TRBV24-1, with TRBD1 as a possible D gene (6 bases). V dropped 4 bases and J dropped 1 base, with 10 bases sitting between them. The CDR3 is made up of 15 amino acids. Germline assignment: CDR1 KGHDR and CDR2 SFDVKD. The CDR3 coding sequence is TGTGCCACCAGTGACAGAGACAGGGCCAAAAACATTCAGTACTTC. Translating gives CATSDRDRAKNIQYF.

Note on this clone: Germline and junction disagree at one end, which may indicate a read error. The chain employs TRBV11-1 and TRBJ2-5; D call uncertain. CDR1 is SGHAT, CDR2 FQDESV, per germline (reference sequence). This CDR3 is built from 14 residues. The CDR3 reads CASRKRTPQKTQYF. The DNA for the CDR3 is TGTGCCAGCAGAAAGAGAACCCCCCAAAAGACCCAGTACTTC.

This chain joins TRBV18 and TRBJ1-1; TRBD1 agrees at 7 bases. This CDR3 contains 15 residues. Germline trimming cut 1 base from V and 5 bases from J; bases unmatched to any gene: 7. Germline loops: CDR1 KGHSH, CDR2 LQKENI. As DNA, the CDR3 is TGTGCCAGCTCACCACAAGACAGGGTACGGACTGAAGCTTTCTTT. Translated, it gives CASSPQDRVRTEAFF.

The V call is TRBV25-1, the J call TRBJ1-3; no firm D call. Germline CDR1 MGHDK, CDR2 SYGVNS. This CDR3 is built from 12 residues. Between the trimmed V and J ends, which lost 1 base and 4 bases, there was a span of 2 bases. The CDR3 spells CASSESGNTIYF. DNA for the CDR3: TGTGCCAGCAGTGAATCGGGAAACACCATATATTTT. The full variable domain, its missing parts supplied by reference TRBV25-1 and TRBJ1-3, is EADIYQTPRYLVIGTGKKITLECSQTMGHDKMYWYQQDPGMELHLIHYSYGVNSTEKGDLSSESTVSRIRTEHFPLTLESARPSHTSQYLCASSESGNTIYFGEGSWLTVV.

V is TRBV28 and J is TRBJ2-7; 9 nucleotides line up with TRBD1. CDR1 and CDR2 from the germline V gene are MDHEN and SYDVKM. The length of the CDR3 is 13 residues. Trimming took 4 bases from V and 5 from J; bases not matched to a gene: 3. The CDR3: CASSSGTGNEQYF. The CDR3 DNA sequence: TGTGCCAGCAGTTCCGGGACAGGGAACGAGCAGTACTTC.

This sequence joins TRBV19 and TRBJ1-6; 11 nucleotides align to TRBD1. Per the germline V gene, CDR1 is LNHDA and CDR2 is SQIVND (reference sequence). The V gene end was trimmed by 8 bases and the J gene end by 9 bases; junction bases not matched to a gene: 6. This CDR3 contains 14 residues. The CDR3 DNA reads TGTGCCAGTGGTGGACAGGGGGCGTCTTCACCCCTCCACTTT. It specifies CASGGQGASSPLHF.

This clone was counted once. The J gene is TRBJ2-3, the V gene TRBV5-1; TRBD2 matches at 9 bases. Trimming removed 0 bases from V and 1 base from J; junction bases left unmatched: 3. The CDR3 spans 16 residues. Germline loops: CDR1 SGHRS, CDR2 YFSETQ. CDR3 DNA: TGCGCCAGCAGCTTGGTCCTAGCGGGACGCACAGATACGCAGTATTTT. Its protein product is CASSLVLAGRTDTQYF.

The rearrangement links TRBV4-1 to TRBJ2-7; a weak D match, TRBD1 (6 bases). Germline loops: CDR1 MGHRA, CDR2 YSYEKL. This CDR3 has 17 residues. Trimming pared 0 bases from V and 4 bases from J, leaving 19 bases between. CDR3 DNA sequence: TGCGCCAGCAGCCAAGATTCCACGGGCAGGGGCCCGTACGAGCAGTACTTC. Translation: CASSQDSTGRGPYEQYF.

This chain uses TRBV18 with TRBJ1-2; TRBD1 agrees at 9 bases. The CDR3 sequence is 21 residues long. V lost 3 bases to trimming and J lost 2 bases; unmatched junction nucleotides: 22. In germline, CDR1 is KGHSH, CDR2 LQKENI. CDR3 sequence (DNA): TGTGCCAGCTCACCGGCCGGGACAGGGCCCTTATCTCCCTTAATGAACTATGGCTACACCTTC. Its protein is CASSPAGTGPLSPLMNYGYTF.

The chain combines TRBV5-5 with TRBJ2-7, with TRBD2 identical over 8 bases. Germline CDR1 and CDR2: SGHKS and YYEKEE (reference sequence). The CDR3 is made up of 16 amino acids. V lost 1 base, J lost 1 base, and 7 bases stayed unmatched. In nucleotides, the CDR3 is TGTGCCAGCAGCTTGACTAGCGGCAACCCTTCCTACGAGCAGTACTTC. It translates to CASSLTSGNPSYEQYF.

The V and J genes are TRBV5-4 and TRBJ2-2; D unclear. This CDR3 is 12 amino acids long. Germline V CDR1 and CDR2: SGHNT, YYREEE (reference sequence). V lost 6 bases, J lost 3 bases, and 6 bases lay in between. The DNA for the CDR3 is TGTGCCAGCAACACATACACCGGGGAGCTGTTTTTT. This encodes CASNTYTGELFF. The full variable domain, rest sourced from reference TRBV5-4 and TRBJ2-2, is ETGVTQSPTHLIKTRGQQVTLRCSSQSGHNTVSWYQQALGQGPQFIFQYYREEENGRGNFPPRFSGLQFPNYSSELNVNALELDDSALYLCASNTYTGELFFGEGSRLTVL.

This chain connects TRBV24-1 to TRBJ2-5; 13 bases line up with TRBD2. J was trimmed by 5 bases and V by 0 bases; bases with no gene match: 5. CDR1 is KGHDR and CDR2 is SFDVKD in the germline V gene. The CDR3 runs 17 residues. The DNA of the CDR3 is TGTGCCACCAGTGATTTGGGACTAGCGGGAGTTCCCGAGACCCAGTACTTC. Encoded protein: CATSDLGLAGVPETQYF.

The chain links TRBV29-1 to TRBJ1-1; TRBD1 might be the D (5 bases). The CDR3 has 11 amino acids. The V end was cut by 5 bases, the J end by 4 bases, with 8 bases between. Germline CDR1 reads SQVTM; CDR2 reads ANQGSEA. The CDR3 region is CSVTTVTEAFF. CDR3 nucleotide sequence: TGCAGCGTTACGACAGTCACTGAAGCTTTCTTT.

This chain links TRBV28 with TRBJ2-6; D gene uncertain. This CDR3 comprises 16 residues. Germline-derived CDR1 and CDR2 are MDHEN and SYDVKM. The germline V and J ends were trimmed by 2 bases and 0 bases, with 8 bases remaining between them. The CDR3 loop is CASSLLRDSGANVLTF. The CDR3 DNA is TGTGCCAGCAGTTTACTACGTGACTCTGGGGCCAACGTCCTGACTTTC.

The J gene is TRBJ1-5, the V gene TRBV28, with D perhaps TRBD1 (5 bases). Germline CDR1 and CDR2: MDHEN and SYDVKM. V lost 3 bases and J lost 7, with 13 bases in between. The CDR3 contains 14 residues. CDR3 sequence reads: CASSFSRTIQPQHF. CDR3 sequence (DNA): TGTGCCAGCAGTTTCAGCAGGACAATACAGCCCCAGCATTTT.

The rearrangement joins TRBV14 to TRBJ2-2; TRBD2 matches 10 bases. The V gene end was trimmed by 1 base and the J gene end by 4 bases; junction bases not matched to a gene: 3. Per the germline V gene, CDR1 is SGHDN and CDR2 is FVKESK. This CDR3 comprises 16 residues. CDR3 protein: CASSQGSGRITGELFF. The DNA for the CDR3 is TGTGCCAGCAGCCAAGGTAGCGGGAGGATCACCGGGGAGCTGTTTTTT.

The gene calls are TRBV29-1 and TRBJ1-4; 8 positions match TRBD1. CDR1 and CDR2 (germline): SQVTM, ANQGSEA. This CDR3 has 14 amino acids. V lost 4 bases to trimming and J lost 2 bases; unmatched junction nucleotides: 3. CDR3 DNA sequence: TGCAGCGTTGTGGACAGGGACACTAATGAAAAACTGTTTTTT. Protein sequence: CSVVDRDTNEKLFF.

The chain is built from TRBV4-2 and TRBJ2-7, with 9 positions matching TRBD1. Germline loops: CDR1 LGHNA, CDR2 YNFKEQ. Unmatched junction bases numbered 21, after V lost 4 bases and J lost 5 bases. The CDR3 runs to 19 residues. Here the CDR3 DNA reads TGTGCCAGCAGCCCCCTGGGGGGCAGGTCAGAGACAGGGGGTAACGAGCAGTACTTC. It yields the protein CASSPLGGRSETGGNEQYF.

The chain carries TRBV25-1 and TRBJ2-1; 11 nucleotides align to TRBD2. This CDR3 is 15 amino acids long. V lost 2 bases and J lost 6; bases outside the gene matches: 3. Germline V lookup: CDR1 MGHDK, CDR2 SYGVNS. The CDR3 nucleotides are TGTGCCAGCAGTGAAACTAGCGGGAGAGTCAATGAGCAGTTCTTC. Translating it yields CASSETSGRVNEQFF.

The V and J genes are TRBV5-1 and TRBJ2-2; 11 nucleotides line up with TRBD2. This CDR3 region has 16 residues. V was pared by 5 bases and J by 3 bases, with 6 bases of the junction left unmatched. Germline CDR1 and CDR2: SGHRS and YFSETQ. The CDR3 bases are TGCGCCAGCAGACCTCGGACTAGCGGGTACACCGGGGAGCTGTTTTTT. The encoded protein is CASRPRTSGYTGELFF.

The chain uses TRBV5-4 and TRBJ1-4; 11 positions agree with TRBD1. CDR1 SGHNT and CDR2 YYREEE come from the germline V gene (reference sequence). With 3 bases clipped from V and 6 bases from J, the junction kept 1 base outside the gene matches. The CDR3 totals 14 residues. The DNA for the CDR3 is TGTGCCAGCAGCTGGACAGGGGGCGATGAAAAACTGTTTTTT. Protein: CASSWTGGDEKLFF.

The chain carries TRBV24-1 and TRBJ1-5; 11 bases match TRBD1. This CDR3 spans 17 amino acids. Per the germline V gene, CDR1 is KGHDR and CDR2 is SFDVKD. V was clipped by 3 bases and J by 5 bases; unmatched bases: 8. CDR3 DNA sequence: TGTGCCACCAGTGATCGTCCGGACAGGGGGCGAGATCAGCCCCAGCATTTT. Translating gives CATSDRPDRGRDQPQHF.

The CDR3: CAWSSRINEKLFF. The CDR3 region has the DNA TGTGCCTGGAGTAGCAGGATTAATGAAAAACTGTTTTTT. The V and J genes are TRBV30 and TRBJ1-4; the D is unclear. V was cut by 2 bases and J by 4 bases, with 8 bases left in between. This CDR3 is 13 amino acids long. From germline, CDR1 is GTSNPN and CDR2 SVGIG (reference sequence).

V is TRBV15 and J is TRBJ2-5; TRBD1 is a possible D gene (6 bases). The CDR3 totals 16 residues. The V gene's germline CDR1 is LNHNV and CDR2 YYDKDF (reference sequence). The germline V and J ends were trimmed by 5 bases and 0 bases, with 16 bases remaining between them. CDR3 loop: CATSLLGRGYQETQYF. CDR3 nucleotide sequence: TGTGCCACCAGCCTACTCGGAAGGGGGTACCAAGAGACCCAGTACTTC.

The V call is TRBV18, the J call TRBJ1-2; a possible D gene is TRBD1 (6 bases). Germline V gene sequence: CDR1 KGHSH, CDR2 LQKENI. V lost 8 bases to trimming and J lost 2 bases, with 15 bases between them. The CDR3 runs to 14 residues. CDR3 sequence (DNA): TGTGCCAGCGCACTGGGGGCGAAGAACTATGGCTACACCTTC. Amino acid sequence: CASALGAKNYGYTF.